The 28 T cell receptor beta chains reported below all come from one sample, sequenced in a study of T-cell reconstitution after alpha-beta-depleted transplantation in children. Unique molecular identifiers were used in preparing the TCRbeta library. TCRdb fed the PCR reads into MiXCR, producing one record per CDR3 protein. The table has 780,000 or so distinct CDR3 sequences, less than 20% seen once; the top ten hold approximately 4.5%. Sequencing was performed on PBMCs, mostly from graft donor cells, taken 360 days after TCRalphabeta/CD19-depleted stem cell transplant. Receptors were obtained from a male patient younger than 18 who had a stem cell transplant for acute lymphoblastic leukemia, so the T cells may come from the graft donor.

This clonotype was counted between two and nine times. The J gene is TRBJ2-5, the V gene TRBV9; 9 nucleotides match TRBD1. The V and J ends lost 4 bases and 4 bases, in that order; junction bases with no gene match: 11. The CDR3 has 16 amino acids. Germline V CDR1 and CDR2: SGDLS, YYNGEE. The CDR3 sequence: CASSPRGDRVPETQYF. The CDR3 coding sequence is TGTGCCAGCAGCCCTAGGGGGGACAGGGTGCCAGAGACCCAGTACTTC.

This clonotype came up many times. The genes are TRBV10-1 and TRBJ2-1, with TRBD2 matching over 14 bases. V was clipped by 5 bases and J by 4 bases; unmatched bases: 10. Germline CDR1 reads WNHNN; CDR2 reads SYGVQD (reference sequence). The CDR3 covers 18 residues. The DNA of the CDR3 is TGCGCCAGCAGTCATACCGGGACTAGCGGGAGAGAATACAATGAGCAGTTCTTC. Protein product: CASSHTGTSGREYNEQFF.

This clonotype was picked up many times. The V call is TRBV29-1, the J call TRBJ2-5; TRBD2 agrees at 7 bases. The CDR3 length is 14 residues. From germline, CDR1 is SQVTM and CDR2 ANQGSEA. J gave up 4 bases and V 3 bases, and 8 bases lay outside the gene matches. The CDR3 loop reads CSVEGGTIGETQYF. In DNA, the CDR3 is TGCAGCGTTGAGGGAGGGACCATCGGAGAGACCCAGTACTTC.

This clonotype was detected many times. The chain recombines TRBV20-1 with TRBJ2-1; D ambiguous. Germline V gene sequence: CDR1 DFQATT, CDR2 SNEGSKA (reference sequence). This CDR3 comprises 11 residues. V shed 3 bases and J shed 4 bases, with 4 bases lying between them. The CDR3 nucleotides read TGCAGTGCTAGCGGGTACAATGAGCAGTTCTTC. Encoded protein: CSASGYNEQFF.

A few counts support this clonotype. V and J are TRBV7-3 and TRBJ1-2; possible D gene TRBD1, 6 bases. Germline V lookup: CDR1 SGHTA, CDR2 FQGTGA. Trimming stripped 5 bases from V and 8 bases from J, with 18 bases between. The CDR3 totals 14 residues. CDR3 DNA sequence: TGTGCCAGCAGCCTCGTTGCGAACAGGGACGGCTACACCTTC. Residues: CASSLVANRDGYTF.

This clonotype was counted between two and nine times. The chain is built from TRBV3-1 and TRBJ2-4; D gene unclear. The CDR3 spans 12 residues. Per germline, CDR1 LGHDT and CDR2 YNNKEL (reference sequence). V lost 1 base to trimming and J lost 11 bases, with 9 bases between them. CDR3 residues: CASSQVERLQYF. For the CDR3, the DNA is TGTGCCAGCAGCCAAGTGGAAAGACTTCAGTACTTC. Using reference TRBV3-1 and TRBJ2-4 for the parts outside the CDR3, the full variable domain is DTAVSQTPKYLVTQMGNDKSIKCEQNLGHDTMYWYKQDSKKFLKIMFSYNNKELIINETVPNRFSPKSPDKAHLNLHINSLELGDSAVYFCASSQVERLQYFGAGTRLSVL.

This clonotype occurred a few times. This rearrangement joins TRBV5-1 to TRBJ2-1, with TRBD2 matching 11 bases. CDR3 length: 19 amino acids. V lost 3 bases, J lost 5 bases, and 16 bases stayed unmatched. Per the germline V gene, CDR1 is SGHRS and CDR2 is YFSETQ. CDR3 protein: CASSWPPPSGRFGNNEQFF. As DNA, the CDR3 is TGCGCCAGCAGCTGGCCCCCGCCTAGCGGGAGGTTTGGGAACAATGAGCAGTTCTTC.

The chain carries TRBV12-3 or TRBV12-4 and TRBJ2-3; D is undetermined. This CDR3 spans 13 amino acids. The ends were cut back, 1 base at V and 6 bases at J, with 8 bases in the middle. In DNA form, the CDR3 reads TGTGCCAGCAGTTTAGAATGGTCGGATACGCAGTATTTT. Translating gives CASSLEWSDTQYF.

J is TRBJ2-1 and V is TRBV6-5; D is unresolved. This CDR3 region has 11 residues. V lost 4 bases and J 12 bases, leaving 10 bases between the germline ends. CDR1 and CDR2 (germline): MNHEY, SVGAGI. The CDR3 sequence is CASSSYLGQFF. CDR3 DNA sequence: TGTGCCAGCAGTTCGTACCTAGGGCAGTTCTTC.

Concerning this clonotype itself: A much larger clone lies a single base off, so this may be a read error. V gene TRBV5-1 combines with J gene TRBJ1-2; no firm D call. Trimming removed 0 bases at V and 0 bases at J, with 6 bases between. CDR3 length: 14 amino acids. Germline assignment: CDR1 SGHRS and CDR2 YFSETQ. The CDR3 DNA reads as TGCGCCAGCAGCTTGGGGACGACTAACTATGGCTACACCTTC. Encoded protein: CASSLGTTNYGYTF.

The sample holds a few counts of this clonotype. The CDR3 coding sequence is TGTGCCAGCAGTACCGGGACAGGGACCCAAGAGACCCAGTACTTC. This codes for CASSTGTGTQETQYF. V gene TRBV7-9 combines with J gene TRBJ2-5, with TRBD1 matching over 9 bases. Per germline, CDR1 SEHNR and CDR2 FQNEAQ (reference sequence). Trimming at V came to 6 bases and at J to 1 base, leaving 6 bases not matched to a gene. The CDR3 totals 15 residues.

In this sample, this clonotype turned up a few times. V is TRBV5-1 and J is TRBJ2-7; TRBD2 matches 7 bases. The CDR3 length is 16 residues. Germline V gene sequence: CDR1 SGHRS, CDR2 YFSETQ. With 0 bases clipped from V and 5 bases from J, the junction kept 11 bases outside the gene matches. CDR3 bases: TGCGCCAGCAGCTTGGACAAGCGGGACCCCAGGGACGAGCAGTACTTC. Amino acids: CASSLDKRDPRDEQYF.

CDR3 region: CSVGGMWASGTYEQYF. The CDR3 nucleotides read TGCAGCGTCGGGGGGATGTGGGCTAGCGGAACTTACGAGCAGTACTTC. The genes are TRBV29-1 and TRBJ2-7, with 7 positions matching TRBD2. Germline CDR1 SQVTM, CDR2 ANQGSEA. The CDR3 sequence is 16 residues long. The V gene end was trimmed by 6 bases and the J gene end by 4 bases; junction bases not matched to a gene: 18.

This clonotype was seen many times. V is TRBV25-1 and J is TRBJ2-3; tentative D call: TRBD1 (5 bases). The CDR3 has 14 amino acids. Germline loops: CDR1 MGHDK, CDR2 SYGVNS. Trimming left V 7 bases short and J 2 bases short, with 13 bases between. CDR3 loop: CASNQGLITDTQYF. As DNA, the CDR3 is TGTGCCAGCAATCAGGGCTTAATCACAGATACGCAGTATTTT.

This sequence joins TRBV29-1 and TRBJ1-2; D perhaps matches TRBD1 (5 bases). Trimming removed 8 bases at V and 7 bases at J, with 14 bases between. The CDR3 runs 11 residues. Germline V lookup: CDR1 SQVTM, CDR2 ANQGSEA. As DNA, the CDR3 is TGCAGCCTTCCGGGGGAAGGTGGCTACACCTTC. Its protein product is CSLPGEGGYTF. Based on the CDR3 plus reference TRBV29-1 and TRBJ1-2, the full variable domain is SAVISQKPSRDICQRGTSLTIQCQVDSQVTMMFWYRQQPGQSLTLIATANQGSEATYESGFVIDKFPISRPNLTFSTLTVSNMSPEDSSIYLCSLPGEGGYTFGSGTRLTVV.

This chain connects TRBV10-3 to TRBJ2-5; D is ambiguous. Germline CDR1 ENHRY, CDR2 SYGVKD. This CDR3 comprises 13 residues. Trimming removed 6 bases at V and 5 bases at J, with 13 bases between. The CDR3 here is CAISMIEGETQYF. CDR3 in DNA: TGTGCCATCAGCATGATAGAAGGGGAGACCCAGTACTTC.

There are many counts of this clonotype. The chain has TRBV5-1 and TRBJ1-1, with D possibly being TRBD1 (6 bases). Germline V gene lookup returns CDR1 SGHRS and CDR2 YFSETQ. The CDR3 is 14 amino acids. V was clipped by 1 base and J by 0 bases, with 7 bases between them. The CDR3 sequence is CASSLRGVNTEAFF. The CDR3 DNA reads TGCGCCAGCAGCTTGAGGGGGGTGAACACTGAAGCTTTCTTT.

This clonotype was detected only a few times. The chain employs TRBV14 and TRBJ2-1; D gene unclear. Looked up from germline, CDR1 is SGHDN and CDR2 is FVKESK. This CDR3 is 13 amino acids long. V lost 2 bases to trimming and J lost 10 bases, with 12 bases between them. CDR3 DNA sequence: TGTGCCAGCAGCCAAAAGTACGGCGTCGAGCAGTTCTTC. This gives the protein CASSQKYGVEQFF.

J is TRBJ2-1 and V is TRBV5-1; weak D call: TRBD2 (6 bases). Germline lookup yields CDR1 SGHRS and CDR2 YFSETQ. CDR3 length: 13 residues. Trimming took 1 base from V and 6 from J, leaving 8 bases between them. CDR3 loop: CASSLRDSNEQFF. As DNA, the CDR3 is TGCGCCAGCAGCTTGAGGGACTCCAATGAGCAGTTCTTC.

This clonotype was detected only once. The CDR3 DNA sequence: TGTGCCAGCAGTCCCTCGATAGGGCTCACAGATACGCAGTATTTT. This encodes CASSPSIGLTDTQYF. V gene TRBV27 combines with J gene TRBJ2-3; D uncertain. The CDR3 contains 15 residues. CDR1 and CDR2 (germline): MNHEY, SMNVEV (reference sequence). Trimming cost V 5 bases and J 2 bases, with 14 bases left between them.

This clonotype turned up a few times. The J gene is TRBJ2-7, the V gene TRBV20-1; TRBD1 matches 9 bases. With V trimmed by 0 bases and J by 1 base, 7 bases remained unmatched. CDR1 and CDR2 (germline): DFQATT, SNEGSKA (reference sequence). The CDR3 is 16 amino acids. The CDR3 here is CSARDPGTGRSYEQYF. The CDR3, as DNA: TGCAGTGCTAGAGATCCAGGGACAGGGAGGTCCTACGAGCAGTACTTC.

The gene calls are TRBV7-9 and TRBJ2-5; TRBD2 matches 7 bases. This CDR3 has 16 residues. The germline V gene encodes CDR1 SEHNR and CDR2 FQNEAQ (reference sequence). V lost 8 bases to trimming and J lost 3 bases; unmatched junction nucleotides: 15. CDR3 protein: CASDPQTPAGKETQYF. The CDR3 DNA reads TGTGCCAGCGACCCCCAGACCCCAGCGGGGAAAGAGACCCAGTACTTC.

This clonotype was observed many times. The chain joins TRBV6-1 to TRBJ2-1, with 7 bases identical to TRBD1. The CDR3 runs to 15 residues. The junction had 16 bases not matched to a gene; V was cut back by 5 bases and J by 12 bases. Germline V lookup: CDR1 MNHNS, CDR2 SASEGT. CDR3 sequence (DNA): TGTGCCAGCAGTCCACCCGGGACAGTAGCACAGGGGCAGTTCTTC. Translation gives CASSPPGTVAQGQFF.

This clonotype appeared a few times. This chain links TRBV12-3 or TRBV12-4 with TRBJ2-1; D unresolved. CDR3 size: 11 residues. Between the trimmed V and J ends, which lost 5 bases and 12 bases, there was a span of 11 bases. For the CDR3, the DNA is TGTGCCAGCAGTCCGGCCCTGGGGCAGTTCTTC. Residues: CASSPALGQFF.

CDR3 amino acids: CASSLLLGGAYEQYF. The CDR3 nucleotides read TGTGCCAGCAGTTTGCTTCTCGGAGGGGCTTACGAGCAGTACTTC. The chain carries TRBV27 and TRBJ2-7, with TRBD2 as a possible D gene (6 bases). CDR1 and CDR2 (germline): MNHEY, SMNVEV (reference sequence). V was cut by 3 bases and J by 4 bases, with 16 bases left in between. The CDR3 runs 15 residues.

This clonotype was counted between two and nine times. V is TRBV20-1 and J is TRBJ1-1; maybe TRBD1 (6 bases). V was shortened by 6 bases and J by 8 bases, with 10 bases between the two germline ends. The CDR3 extends over 10 amino acids. The V gene's germline CDR1 is DFQATT and CDR2 SNEGSKA (reference sequence). CDR3 residues: CSALGQEAFF. The CDR3, as DNA: TGCAGTGCGTTAGGACAGGAAGCTTTCTTT.

V and J are TRBV29-1 and TRBJ2-7, with D unresolved. Germline CDR1 is SQVTM and CDR2 is ANQGSEA. The germline V and J ends were trimmed by 4 bases and 2 bases, with 6 bases remaining between them. CDR3 length: 11 residues. The CDR3 nucleotides read TGCAGCGTTGCCTTCGCCTACGAGCAGTACTTC. It encodes CSVAFAYEQYF.

The J gene is TRBJ2-7, the V gene TRBV7-2; 9 bases agree with TRBD2. V shed 2 bases and J 5 bases; nucleotides not matched to a gene: 7. Looked up from germline, CDR1 is SGHTA and CDR2 is FQGNSA. This CDR3 is built from 15 residues. CDR3 region: CASSLLAGISHEQYF. For the CDR3, the DNA is TGTGCCAGCAGCTTACTAGCGGGAATCTCGCACGAGCAGTACTTC.